The clone carrying this T cell receptor beta chain has just a few counts. Its antigen is as yet unknown. V was clipped by 2 bases and J by 7 bases, with 12 bases between them. CDR1 and CDR2 from the germline V gene are SGHVS and FQNEAQ. This CDR3 is built from 14 residues. The source of the sample is a study of beta chain features in type 1 diabetes. Study results and caveats: Shortening of TCRB CDR3s, moderate but significant, appeared in all four CD4+ subsets of Type 1 diabetes patients.

Expressed TCRB transcripts were sequenced because the isolated RNA had all been reverse transcribed beforehand. Sequenced by immunoSEQ multiplex PCR; TCRdb stores in-frame clones only, minus some. The sample records approximately 100,000 clones, approximately 30% being singletons. The sample comprised central memory CD4+ T cells from blood. The chain carries TRBV7-8 and TRBJ2-1; a possible D gene is TRBD1 (5 bases). The receptor's source is a young woman with type 1 diabetes. CDR3 DNA sequence: TGTGCCAGCAGCTTACAGGGTACGGTGAATGAGCAGTTCTTC. It encodes CASSLQGTVNEQFF.